Below, one T cell receptor (beta chain) is given with its context. The target antigen is unknown. Treatment defined: roughly 18 received Ad26.COV2.S at low or high dose, single or two shots; five or six received placebo; per-sample allocation not given. Sample collection was performed on day 63 after the first vaccine or placebo injection. These data belong to a study of Ad26.COV2.S vaccination and SARS-CoV-2 variants. Study-level information: Intramuscular Ad26.COV2.S at 5x10^10 or 1x10^11 viral particles. Study-wide findings and caveats: Breadth of non-spike TCRs did not differ between vaccinees and placebo recipients. Reports say spike-specific CD8+ and CD4+ T cell responses covered substantial breadth after vaccination.

The repertoire was sequenced with immunoSEQ multiplex PCR; TCRdb's copy has only in-frame clones and lacks some. There are 400,000 to 450,000 clones in the sample; 92% occur only once, and around 1.7% lies in the top ten. There are 14 residues in the CDR3. Trimming cost V 1 base and J 0 bases, with 6 bases left between them. CDR1 is SGHVS, CDR2 FQNEAQ, per germline. The sample in question was peripheral blood, obtained in a trial of Ad26.COV2.S vaccine versus placebo. The chain employs TRBV7-8 and TRBJ1-2, with unresolved D. This TCR came from a person aged 18 to 59 who received the Ad26.COV2.S COVID-19 vaccine or a placebo. CDR3 nucleotide sequence: TGTGCCAGCAGCTTAGAGGCCCCTAACTATGGCTACACCTTC. Translated, it gives CASSLEAPNYGYTF. The variable domain in full, with the rest retrieved from reference TRBV7-8 and TRBJ1-2, is GAGVSQSPRYKVAKRGQDVALRCDPISGHVSLFWYQQALGQGPEFLTYFQNEAQLDKSGLPSDRFFAERPEGSVSTLKIQRTQQEDSAVYLCASSLEAPNYGYTFGSGTRLTVV.